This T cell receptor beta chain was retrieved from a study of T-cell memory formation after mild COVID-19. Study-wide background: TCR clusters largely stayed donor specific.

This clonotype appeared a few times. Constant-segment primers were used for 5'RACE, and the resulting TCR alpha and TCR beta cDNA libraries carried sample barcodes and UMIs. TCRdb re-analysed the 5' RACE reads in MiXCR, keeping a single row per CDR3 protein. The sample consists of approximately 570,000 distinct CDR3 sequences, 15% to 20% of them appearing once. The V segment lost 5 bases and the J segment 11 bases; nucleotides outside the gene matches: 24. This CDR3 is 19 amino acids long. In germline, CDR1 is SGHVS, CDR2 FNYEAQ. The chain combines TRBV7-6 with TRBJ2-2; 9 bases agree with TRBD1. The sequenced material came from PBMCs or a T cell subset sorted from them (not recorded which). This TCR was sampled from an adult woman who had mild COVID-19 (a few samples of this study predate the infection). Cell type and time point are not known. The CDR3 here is CASSRRGQGLGLGINELFF. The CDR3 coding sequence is TGTGCCAGCAGCCGGCGGGGACAGGGCTTGGGACTGGGGATCAATGAGCTGTTTTTT.